The 7 T cell receptor beta chains presented below share a single source sample, sequenced in a study of blood T cell repertoires in COVID-19. Libraries were prepared by immunoSEQ multiplex PCR; TCRdb keeps only in-frame clonotypes and omits some of them. The sample has 150,000 to 200,000 clones, more than 75% seen once. The sample comprised peripheral blood. The receptor set was obtained from a man aged 40-49 years with active or convalescent COVID-19.

The chain links TRBV18 to TRBJ2-7; TRBD2 matches 7 bases. After removal of 6 bases from V and 6 bases from J, the junction contained 17 bases not matched to a gene. Germline values: CDR1 KGHSH, CDR2 LQKENI. This CDR3 has 16 residues. CDR3 sequence reads: CASSPTLTSLSSEQYF. The CDR3, as DNA: TGTGCCAGCTCGCCGACTCTGACTAGCCTTTCGTCCGAGCAGTACTTC.

In its sample, this clone was seen a few times. The rearrangement uses TRBV11-3 and TRBJ1-1; 8 nucleotides match TRBD1. CDR1 SGHNT and CDR2 YENEEA come from the germline V gene. CDR3 length: 14 residues. The J segment lost 3 bases and the V segment lost 5 bases, leaving 5 bases of the junction unmatched. The CDR3 sequence: CASSPGQVDTEAFF. The CDR3 DNA reads TGTGCCAGCAGCCCGGGACAGGTGGACACTGAAGCTTTCTTT.

Notes on this clone: This sample includes further DNA sequences coding for the same CDR3. V usage is TRBV7-3 and J usage is TRBJ2-2, with TRBD2 matching 7 bases. Per the germline V gene, CDR1 is SGHTA and CDR2 is FQGTGA. Trimming took 5 bases from V and 2 from J; bases not matched to a gene: 2. There are 14 residues in the CDR3. CDR3 protein: CASSPSGNTGELFF. The CDR3, as DNA: TGTGCCAGCAGCCCTAGCGGAAACACCGGGGAGCTGTTTTTT.

The CDR3 coding sequence is TGCGCCAGCAGTCCTGGGACAGGGGGCTTCTACGAGCAGTACTTC. Protein product: CASSPGTGGFYEQYF. The V call is TRBV5-1, the J call TRBJ2-7; TRBD1 matches at 12 bases. The CDR3 has 15 residues. The V segment lost 5 bases and the J segment 3 bases; nucleotides outside the gene matches: 6. Germline V CDR1 and CDR2: SGHRS, YFSETQ.

The rearrangement links TRBV4-3 to TRBJ1-1; a weak D match, TRBD1 (6 bases). The CDR3 loop spans 15 amino acids. CDR1 LGHNA and CDR2 YSLEER come from the germline V gene. The V and J ends lost 2 bases and 3 bases respectively, with 13 bases between them. This CDR3 reads CASSQITGFDTEAFF. CDR3 bases: TGCGCCAGCAGCCAAATTACAGGGTTTGACACTGAAGCTTTCTTT.

The chain couples TRBV2 to TRBJ1-5; no reliable D call. The length of the CDR3 is 13 residues. From germline, CDR1 is SNHLY and CDR2 FYNNEI. The V end was cut by 0 bases, the J end by 11 bases, with 11 bases between. CDR3 amino acids: CASSEAALGTQHF. CDR3 DNA: TGTGCCAGCAGTGAAGCGGCCCTCGGGACCCAGCATTTT.

This sequence joins TRBV5-4 and TRBJ1-1; 7 nucleotides align to TRBD1. The germline V gene encodes CDR1 SGHNT and CDR2 YYREEE (reference sequence). V lost 3 bases and J lost 5; bases outside the gene matches: 10. The CDR3 runs 15 residues. In nucleotides, the CDR3 is TGTGCCAGCAGCTCACCACAGGGGAAAGGGACTGAAGCTTTCTTT. It translates to CASSSPQGKGTEAFF.